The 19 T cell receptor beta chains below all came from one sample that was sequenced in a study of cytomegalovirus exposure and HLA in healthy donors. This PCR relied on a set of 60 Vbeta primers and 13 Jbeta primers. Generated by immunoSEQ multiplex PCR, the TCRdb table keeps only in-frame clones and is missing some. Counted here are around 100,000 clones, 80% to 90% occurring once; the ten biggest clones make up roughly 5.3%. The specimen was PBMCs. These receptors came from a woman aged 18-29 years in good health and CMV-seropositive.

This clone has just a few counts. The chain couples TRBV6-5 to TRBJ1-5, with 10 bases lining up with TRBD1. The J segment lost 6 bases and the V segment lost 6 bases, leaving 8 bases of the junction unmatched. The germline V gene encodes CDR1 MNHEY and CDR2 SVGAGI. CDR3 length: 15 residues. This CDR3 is CASRPGTGEAQPQHF. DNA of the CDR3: TGTGCCAGCAGACCAGGGACAGGGGAGGCTCAGCCCCAGCATTTT.

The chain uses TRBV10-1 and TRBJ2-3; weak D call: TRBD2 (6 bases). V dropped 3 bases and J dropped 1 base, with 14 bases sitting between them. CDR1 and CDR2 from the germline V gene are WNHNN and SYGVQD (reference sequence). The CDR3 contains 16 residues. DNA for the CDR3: TGCGCCAGCAGTGATCTAGGGGCTAGCGGCACAGATACGCAGTATTTT. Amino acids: CASSDLGASGTDTQYF.

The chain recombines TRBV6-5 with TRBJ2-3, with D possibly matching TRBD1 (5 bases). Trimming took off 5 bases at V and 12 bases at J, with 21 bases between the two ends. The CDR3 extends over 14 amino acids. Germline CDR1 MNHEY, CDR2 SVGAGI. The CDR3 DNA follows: TGTGCCAGCAGTGACGCCTGGACATTCAGGGATCAGTATTTT. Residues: CASSDAWTFRDQYF.

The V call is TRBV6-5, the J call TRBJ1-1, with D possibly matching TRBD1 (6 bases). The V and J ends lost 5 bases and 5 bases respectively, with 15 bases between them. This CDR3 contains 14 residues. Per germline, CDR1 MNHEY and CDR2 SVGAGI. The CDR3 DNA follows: TGTGCCAGCAGTCAACAGGGTGAGAGGACTGAAGCTTTCTTT. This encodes CASSQQGERTEAFF.

CDR3 bases: TGTGCCAGCAGTTACTCGTACAGGGGGCCCTCCTACGAGCAGTACTTC. This translates into CASSYSYRGPSYEQYF. The V call is TRBV6-5, the J call TRBJ2-7; 9 positions match TRBD1. The CDR3 sequence is 16 residues long. With V trimmed by 0 bases and J by 0 bases, 3 bases remained unmatched. CDR1 and CDR2 (germline): MNHEY, SVGAGI.

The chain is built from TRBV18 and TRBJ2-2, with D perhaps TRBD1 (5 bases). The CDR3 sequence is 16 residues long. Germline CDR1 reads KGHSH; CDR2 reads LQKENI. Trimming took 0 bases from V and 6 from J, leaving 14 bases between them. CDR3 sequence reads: CASSPPFSRQPGELFF. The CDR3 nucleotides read TGTGCCAGCTCACCACCCTTCTCCCGACAGCCCGGGGAGCTGTTTTTT.

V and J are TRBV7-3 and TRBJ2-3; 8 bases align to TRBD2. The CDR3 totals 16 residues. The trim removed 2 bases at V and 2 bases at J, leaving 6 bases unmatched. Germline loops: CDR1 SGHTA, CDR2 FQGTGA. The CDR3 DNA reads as TGTGCCAGCAGCTTAGGAACGGGGGGGATCACAGATACGCAGTATTTT. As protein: CASSLGTGGITDTQYF. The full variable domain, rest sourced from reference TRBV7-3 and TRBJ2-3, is GAGVSQTPSNKVTEKGKYVELRCDPISGHTALYWYRQSLGQGPEFLIYFQGTGAADDSGLPNDRFFAVRPEGSVSTLKIQRTERGDSAVYLCASSLGTGGITDTQYFGPGTRLTVL.

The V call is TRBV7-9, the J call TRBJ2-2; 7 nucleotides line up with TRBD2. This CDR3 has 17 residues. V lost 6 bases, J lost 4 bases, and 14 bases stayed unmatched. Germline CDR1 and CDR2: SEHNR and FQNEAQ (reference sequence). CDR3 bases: TGTGCCAGCAGTGGGCGGGGGAGCGGTTTAAGCACCGGGGAGCTGTTTTTT. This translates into CASSGRGSGLSTGELFF.

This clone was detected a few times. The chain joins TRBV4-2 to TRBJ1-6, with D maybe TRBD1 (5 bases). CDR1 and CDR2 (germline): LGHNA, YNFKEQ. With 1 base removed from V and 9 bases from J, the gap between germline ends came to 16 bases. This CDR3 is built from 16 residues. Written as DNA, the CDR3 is TGTGCCAGCAGCCAAGTTCCAGGGATGGAGGGTTCACCCCTCCACTTT. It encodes CASSQVPGMEGSPLHF.

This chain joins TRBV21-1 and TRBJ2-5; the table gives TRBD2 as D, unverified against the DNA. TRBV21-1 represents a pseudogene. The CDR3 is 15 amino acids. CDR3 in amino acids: CASTTGAGYWETQYF. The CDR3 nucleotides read TGTGCCAGCACTACCGGAGCCGGGTATTGGGAGACCCAGTACTTC.

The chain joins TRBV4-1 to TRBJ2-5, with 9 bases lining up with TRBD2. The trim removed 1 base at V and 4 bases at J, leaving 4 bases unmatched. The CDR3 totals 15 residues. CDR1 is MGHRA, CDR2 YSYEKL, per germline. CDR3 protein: CASSQVAGGGETQYF. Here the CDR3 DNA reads TGCGCCAGCAGCCAAGTGGCGGGAGGGGGAGAGACCCAGTACTTC.

CDR3 sequence reads: CASSRFRDSGPDDYGYTF. The CDR3 DNA follows: TGTGCCAGCAGCCGGTTTCGGGATTCTGGGCCGGACGACTATGGCTACACCTTC. V gene TRBV5-6 combines with J gene TRBJ1-2, with unresolved D. Germline CDR1 SGHDT, CDR2 YYEEEE. V was pared by 4 bases and J by 3 bases, with 25 bases between. This CDR3 has 18 amino acids.

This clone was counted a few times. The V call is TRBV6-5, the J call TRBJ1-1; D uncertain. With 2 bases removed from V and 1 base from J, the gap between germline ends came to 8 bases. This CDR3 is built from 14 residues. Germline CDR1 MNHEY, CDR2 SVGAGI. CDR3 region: CASSYGTENTEAFF. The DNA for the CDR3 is TGTGCCAGCAGTTACGGAACAGAGAACACTGAAGCTTTCTTT.

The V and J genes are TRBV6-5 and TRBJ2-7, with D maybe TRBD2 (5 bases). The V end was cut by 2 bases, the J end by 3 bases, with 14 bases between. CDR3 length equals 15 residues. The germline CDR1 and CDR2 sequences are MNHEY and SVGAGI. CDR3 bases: TGTGCCAGCAGTTACCTGATGCGGGTGGGCTACGAGCAGTACTTC. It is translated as CASSYLMRVGYEQYF.

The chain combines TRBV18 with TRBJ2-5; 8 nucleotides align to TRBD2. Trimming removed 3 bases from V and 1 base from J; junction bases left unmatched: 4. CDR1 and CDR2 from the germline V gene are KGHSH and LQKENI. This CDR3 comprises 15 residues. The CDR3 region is CASSPGGGRQETQYF. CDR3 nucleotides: TGTGCCAGCTCACCGGGCGGGGGGCGCCAAGAGACCCAGTACTTC.

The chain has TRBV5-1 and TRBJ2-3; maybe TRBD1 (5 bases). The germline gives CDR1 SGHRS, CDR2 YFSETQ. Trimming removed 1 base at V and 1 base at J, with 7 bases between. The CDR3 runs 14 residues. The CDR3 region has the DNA TGCGCCAGCAGCTTGCAGGGTCGCACAGATACGCAGTATTTT. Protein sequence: CASSLQGRTDTQYF. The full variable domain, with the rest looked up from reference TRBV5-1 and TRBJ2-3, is KAGVTQTPRYLIKTRGQQVTLSCSPISGHRSVSWYQQTPGQGLQFLFEYFSETQRNKGNFPGRFSGRQFSNSRSEMNVSTLELGDSALYLCASSLQGRTDTQYFGPGTRLTVL.

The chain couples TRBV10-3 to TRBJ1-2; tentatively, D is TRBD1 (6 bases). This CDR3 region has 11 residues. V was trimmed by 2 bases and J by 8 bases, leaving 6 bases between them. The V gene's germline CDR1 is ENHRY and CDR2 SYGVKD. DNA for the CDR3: TGTGCCATCAGTGAGCAGGGGGGCTACACCTTC. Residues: CAISEQGGYTF.

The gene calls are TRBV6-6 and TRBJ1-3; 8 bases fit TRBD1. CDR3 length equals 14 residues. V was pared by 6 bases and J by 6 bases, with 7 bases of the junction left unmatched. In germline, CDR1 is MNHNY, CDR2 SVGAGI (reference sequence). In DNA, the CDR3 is TGTGCCAGCAGATACGGACAGGGTCCAAACACCATATATTTT. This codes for CASRYGQGPNTIYF.

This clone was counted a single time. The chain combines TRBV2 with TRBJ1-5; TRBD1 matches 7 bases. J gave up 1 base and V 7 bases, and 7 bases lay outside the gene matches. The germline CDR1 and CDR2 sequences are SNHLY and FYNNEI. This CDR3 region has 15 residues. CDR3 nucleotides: TGTGCCAGCAAACTCCAGGGGGGAAGCAATCAGCCCCAGCATTTT. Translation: CASKLQGGSNQPQHF.